This TCR beta chain was profiled in a study of T-cell memory formation after mild COVID-19. General study points: CD4+ contracting clones were found mainly in CM and EM, and CD8+ ones in EMRA. Whereas later expanders leaned CD4+, clones contracting day 15 to 85 showed a balanced CD4/CD8 makeup.

From 5'RACE with constant-segment primers came TCR alpha and TCR beta cDNA libraries that carried sample barcodes and UMIs. TCRdb re-called the 5' RACE reads with MiXCR, one entry per CDR3 protein. The sample carries 350,000 to 400,000 distinct CDR3 sequences, 13% to 15% recorded once. Germline values: CDR1 SGHRS, CDR2 YFSETQ. This CDR3 comprises 14 residues. With 0 bases removed from V and 2 bases from J, the gap between germline ends came to 9 bases. This clonotype was counted ten times or more. Antigen unknown. The sample comprised PBMCs or a T cell subset sorted from them (not recorded which). The TCR sequence derives from a man between 18 and 29 years old who had mild COVID-19 (a few samples of this study predate the infection). Cell type and time point are not known. The chain couples TRBV5-1 to TRBJ2-7, with D tentatively TRBD2 (6 bases). CDR3 DNA sequence: TGCGCCAGCAGCTTGGGATGGGGGGCCTACGAGCAGTACTTC. Translating gives CASSLGWGAYEQYF.